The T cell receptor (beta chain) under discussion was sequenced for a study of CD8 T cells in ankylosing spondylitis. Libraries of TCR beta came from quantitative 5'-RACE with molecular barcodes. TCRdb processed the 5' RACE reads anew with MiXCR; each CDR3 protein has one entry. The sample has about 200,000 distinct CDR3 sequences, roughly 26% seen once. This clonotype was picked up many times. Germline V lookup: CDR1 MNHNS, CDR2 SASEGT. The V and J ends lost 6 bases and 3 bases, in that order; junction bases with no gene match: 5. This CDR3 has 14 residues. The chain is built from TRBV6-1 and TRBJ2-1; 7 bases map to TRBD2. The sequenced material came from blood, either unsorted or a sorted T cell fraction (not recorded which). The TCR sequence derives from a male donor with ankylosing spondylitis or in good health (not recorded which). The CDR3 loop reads CASRSGTNYNEQFF. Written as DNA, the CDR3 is TGTGCCAGCAGGTCCGGGACTAACTACAATGAGCAGTTCTTC.